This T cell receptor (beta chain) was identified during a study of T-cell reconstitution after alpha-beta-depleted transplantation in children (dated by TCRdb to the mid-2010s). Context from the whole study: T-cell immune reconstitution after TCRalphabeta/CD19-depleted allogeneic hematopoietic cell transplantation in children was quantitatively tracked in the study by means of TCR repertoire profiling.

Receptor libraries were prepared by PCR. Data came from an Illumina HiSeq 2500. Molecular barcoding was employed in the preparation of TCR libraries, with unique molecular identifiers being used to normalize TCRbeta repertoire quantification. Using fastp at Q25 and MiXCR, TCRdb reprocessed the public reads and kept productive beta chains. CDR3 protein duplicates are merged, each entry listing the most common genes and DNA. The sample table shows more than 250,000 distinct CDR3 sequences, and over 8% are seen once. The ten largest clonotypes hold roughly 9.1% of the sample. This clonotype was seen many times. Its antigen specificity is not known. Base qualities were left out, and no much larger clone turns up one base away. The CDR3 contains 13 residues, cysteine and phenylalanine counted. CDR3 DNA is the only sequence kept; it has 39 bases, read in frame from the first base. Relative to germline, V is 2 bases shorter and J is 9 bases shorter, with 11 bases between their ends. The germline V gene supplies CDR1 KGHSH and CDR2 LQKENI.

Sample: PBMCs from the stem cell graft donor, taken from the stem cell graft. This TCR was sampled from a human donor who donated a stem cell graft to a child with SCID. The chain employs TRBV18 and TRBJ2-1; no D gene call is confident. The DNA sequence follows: TGTGCCAGCTCACCAGACGCAGGATCTGAGCAGTTCTTC. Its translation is CASSPDAGSEQFF.